One TCR beta chain is described in this entry. No antigen is known for it. Trimming shortened V by 1 base and J by 6 bases, and 12 bases separated the two germline ends. Germline values: CDR1 SNHLY, CDR2 FYNNEI. The length of the CDR3 is 14 residues. These data originate in a study of radiation and T cells in renal cell carcinoma. Study-level background: Nephrectomy followed 15 Gy stereotactic body radiation by 4 weeks. Whole-study results and caveats: In blood, top tumor clones expanded by 2 weeks, shrinking by 4.

Using immunoSEQ multiplex PCR, the repertoire was profiled, and TCRdb retains in-frame clones only, with some absent. The sample carries approximately 150,000 clones, less than 85% recorded once. Time point meaning: baseline pretreatment blood. Treatment reported: 15 Gy SBRT to primary tumor, nephrectomy 4 weeks later. The tumor was a clear cell renal cell carcinoma. This receptor was obtained from a woman between 50 and 59 years old with renal cell carcinoma. V gene TRBV2 combines with J gene TRBJ1-1; maybe TRBD1 (6 bases). This specimen consisted of blood, obtained from a patient whose treatment included radiotherapy and nephrectomy. The CDR3 DNA reads as TGTGCCAGCAGTGAAGTGGGGGGCGTTTCTGAAGCTTTCTTT. Translated: CASSEVGGVSEAFF.